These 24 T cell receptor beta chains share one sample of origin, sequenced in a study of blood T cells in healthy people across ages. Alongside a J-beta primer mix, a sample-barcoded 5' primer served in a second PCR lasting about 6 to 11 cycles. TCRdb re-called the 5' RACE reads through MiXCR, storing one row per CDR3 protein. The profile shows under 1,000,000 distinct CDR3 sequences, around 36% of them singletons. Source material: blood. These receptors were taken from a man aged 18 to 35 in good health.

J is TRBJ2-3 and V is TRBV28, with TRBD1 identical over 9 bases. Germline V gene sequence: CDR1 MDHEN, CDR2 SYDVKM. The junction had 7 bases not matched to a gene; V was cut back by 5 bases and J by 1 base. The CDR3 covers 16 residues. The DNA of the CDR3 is TGTGCCAGCAGTCCATCCGGGACAGGGTGCACAGATACGCAGTATTTT. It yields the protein CASSPSGTGCTDTQYF.

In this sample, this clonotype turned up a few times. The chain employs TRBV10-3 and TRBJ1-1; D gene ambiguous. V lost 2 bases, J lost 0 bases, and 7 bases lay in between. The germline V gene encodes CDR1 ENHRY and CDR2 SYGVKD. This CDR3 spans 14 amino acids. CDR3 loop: CAISELGMNTEAFF. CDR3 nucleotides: TGTGCCATCAGTGAGCTAGGCATGAACACTGAAGCTTTCTTT.

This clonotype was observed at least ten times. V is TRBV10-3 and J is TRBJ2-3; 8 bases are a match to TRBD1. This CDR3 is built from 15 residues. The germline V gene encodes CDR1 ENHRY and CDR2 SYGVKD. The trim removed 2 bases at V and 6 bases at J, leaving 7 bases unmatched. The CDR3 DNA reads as TGTGCCATCAGTGAGGACAGGGGAGCACAGGATACGCAGTATTTT. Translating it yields CAISEDRGAQDTQYF.

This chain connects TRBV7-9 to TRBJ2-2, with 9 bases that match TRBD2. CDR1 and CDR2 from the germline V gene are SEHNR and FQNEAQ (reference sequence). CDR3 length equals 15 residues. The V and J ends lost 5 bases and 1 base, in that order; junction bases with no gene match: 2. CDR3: CASSVSGGNTGELFF. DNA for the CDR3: TGTGCCAGCAGCGTTAGCGGGGGGAACACCGGGGAGCTGTTTTTT.

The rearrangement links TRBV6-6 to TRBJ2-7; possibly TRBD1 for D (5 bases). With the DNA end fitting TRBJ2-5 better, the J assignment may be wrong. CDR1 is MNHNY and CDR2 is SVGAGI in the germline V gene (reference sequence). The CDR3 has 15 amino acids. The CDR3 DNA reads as TGTGCCAGCAGTTATATATTCGGACAAGGGGAGACCCAGTACTTC. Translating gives CASSYIFGQGETQYF.

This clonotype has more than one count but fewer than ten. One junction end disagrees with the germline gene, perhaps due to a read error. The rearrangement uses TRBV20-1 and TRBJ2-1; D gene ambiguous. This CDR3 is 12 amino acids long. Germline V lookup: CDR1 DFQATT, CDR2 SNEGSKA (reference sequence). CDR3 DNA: TGCAGTGCGAGAGAGGTTAGACTTGAGCAGTTCTTC. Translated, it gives CSAREVRLEQFF.

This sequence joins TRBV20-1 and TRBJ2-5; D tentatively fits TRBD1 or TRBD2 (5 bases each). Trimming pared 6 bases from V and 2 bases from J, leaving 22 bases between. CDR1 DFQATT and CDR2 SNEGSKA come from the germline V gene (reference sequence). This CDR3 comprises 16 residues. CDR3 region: CSARPVRGGKQETQYF. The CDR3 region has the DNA TGCAGTGCCAGACCTGTACGTGGGGGAAAACAAGAGACCCAGTACTTC.

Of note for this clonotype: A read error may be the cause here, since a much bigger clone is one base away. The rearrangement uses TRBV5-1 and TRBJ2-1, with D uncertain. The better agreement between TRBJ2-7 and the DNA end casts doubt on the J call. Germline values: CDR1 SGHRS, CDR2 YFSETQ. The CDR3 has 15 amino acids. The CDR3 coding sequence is TGCGCCAGCACCCTCCAACCACTCTCCTACAATGAGCAGTACTTC. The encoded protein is CASTLQPLSYNEQYF.

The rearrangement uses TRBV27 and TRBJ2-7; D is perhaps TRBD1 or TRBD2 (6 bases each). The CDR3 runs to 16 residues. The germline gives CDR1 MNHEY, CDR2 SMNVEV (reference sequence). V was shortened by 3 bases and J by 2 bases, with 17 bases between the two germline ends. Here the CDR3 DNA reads TGTGCCAGCAGTTTGCGCGGGGCAGGGGACACCTACGAGCAGTACTTC. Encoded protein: CASSLRGAGDTYEQYF.

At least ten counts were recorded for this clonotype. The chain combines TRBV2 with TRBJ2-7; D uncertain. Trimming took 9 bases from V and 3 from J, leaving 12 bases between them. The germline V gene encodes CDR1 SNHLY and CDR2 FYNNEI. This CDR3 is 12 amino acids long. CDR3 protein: CASSGSGYEQYF. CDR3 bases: TGTGCCAGTTCCGGCTCCGGCTACGAGCAGTACTTC.

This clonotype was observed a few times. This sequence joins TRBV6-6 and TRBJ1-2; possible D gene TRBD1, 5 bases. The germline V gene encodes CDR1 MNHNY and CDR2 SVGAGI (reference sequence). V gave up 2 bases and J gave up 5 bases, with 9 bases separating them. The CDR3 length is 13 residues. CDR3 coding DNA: TGTGCCAGCAGTTACGGGGGTTCGTATGGCTACACCTTC. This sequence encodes CASSYGGSYGYTF.

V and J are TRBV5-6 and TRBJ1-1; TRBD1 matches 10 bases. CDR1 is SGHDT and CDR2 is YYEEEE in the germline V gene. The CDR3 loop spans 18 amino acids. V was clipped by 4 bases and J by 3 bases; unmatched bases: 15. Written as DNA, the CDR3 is TGTGCCAGCAGCGGGGGACAGGGGATGAATAGTGCGGACACTGAAGCTTTCTTT. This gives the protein CASSGGQGMNSADTEAFF.

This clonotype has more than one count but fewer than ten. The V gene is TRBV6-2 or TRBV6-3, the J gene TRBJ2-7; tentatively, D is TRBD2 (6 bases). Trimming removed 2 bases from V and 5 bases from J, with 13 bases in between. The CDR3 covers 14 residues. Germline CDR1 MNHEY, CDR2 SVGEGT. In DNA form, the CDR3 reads TGTGCCAGCAGTTACCGGCTAGCGTGGCACGAGCAGTACTTC. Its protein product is CASSYRLAWHEQYF.

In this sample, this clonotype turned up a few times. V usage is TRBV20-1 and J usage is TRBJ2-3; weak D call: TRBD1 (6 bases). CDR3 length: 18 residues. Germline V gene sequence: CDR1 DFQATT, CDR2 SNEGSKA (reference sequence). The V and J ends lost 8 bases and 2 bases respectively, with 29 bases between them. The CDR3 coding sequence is TGCAGTTCTTTGAACCGGGACAAGGGATTTTCCCTCACAGATACGCAGTATTTT. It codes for CSSLNRDKGFSLTDTQYF.

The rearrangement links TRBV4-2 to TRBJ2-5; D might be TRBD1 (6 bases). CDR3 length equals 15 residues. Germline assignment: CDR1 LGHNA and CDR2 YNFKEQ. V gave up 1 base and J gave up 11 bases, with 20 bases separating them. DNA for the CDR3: TGTGCCAGCAGCCAAGTTCGGGACACCACCAATGAGCAGTACTTC. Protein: CASSQVRDTTNEQYF.

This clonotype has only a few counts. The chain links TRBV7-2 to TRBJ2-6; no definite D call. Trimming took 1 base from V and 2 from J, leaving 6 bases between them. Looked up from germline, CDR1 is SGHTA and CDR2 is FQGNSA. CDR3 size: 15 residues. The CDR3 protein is CASSLGVAGANVLTF. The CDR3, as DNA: TGTGCCAGCAGCTTAGGAGTTGCTGGGGCCAACGTCCTGACTTTC.

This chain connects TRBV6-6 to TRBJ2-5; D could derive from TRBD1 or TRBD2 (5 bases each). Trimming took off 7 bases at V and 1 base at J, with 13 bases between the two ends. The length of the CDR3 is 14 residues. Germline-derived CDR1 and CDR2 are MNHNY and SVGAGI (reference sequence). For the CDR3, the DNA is TGTGCCAGCAACCACGGGGCAGTCCAAGAGACCCAGTACTTC. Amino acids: CASNHGAVQETQYF.

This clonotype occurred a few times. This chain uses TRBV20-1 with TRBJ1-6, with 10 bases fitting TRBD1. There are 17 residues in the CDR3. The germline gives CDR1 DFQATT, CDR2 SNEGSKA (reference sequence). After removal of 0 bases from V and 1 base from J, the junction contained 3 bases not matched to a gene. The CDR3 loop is CSARDRGQGSYNSPLHF. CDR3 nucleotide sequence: TGCAGTGCTAGAGATAGGGGACAGGGGTCCTATAATTCACCCCTCCACTTT.

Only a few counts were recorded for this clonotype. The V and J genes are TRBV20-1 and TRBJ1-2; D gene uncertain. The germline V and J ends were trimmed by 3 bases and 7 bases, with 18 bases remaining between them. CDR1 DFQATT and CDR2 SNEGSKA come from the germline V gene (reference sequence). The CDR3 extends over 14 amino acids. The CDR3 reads CSASPQDSSGGYTF. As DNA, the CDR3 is TGCAGTGCTAGTCCCCAGGATTCCTCCGGTGGCTACACCTTC.

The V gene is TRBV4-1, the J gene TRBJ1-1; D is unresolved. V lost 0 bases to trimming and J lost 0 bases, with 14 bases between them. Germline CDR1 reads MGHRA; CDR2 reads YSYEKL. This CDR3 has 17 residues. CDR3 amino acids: CASSQDHLQPMNTEAFF. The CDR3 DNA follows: TGCGCCAGCAGCCAAGATCACCTCCAGCCGATGAACACTGAAGCTTTCTTT.

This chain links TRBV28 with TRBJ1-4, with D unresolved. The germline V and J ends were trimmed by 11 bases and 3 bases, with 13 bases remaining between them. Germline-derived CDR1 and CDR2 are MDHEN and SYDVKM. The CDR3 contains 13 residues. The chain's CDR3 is CAAAREANEKLFF. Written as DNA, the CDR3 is TGTGCCGCGGCGAGGGAGGCTAATGAAAAACTGTTTTTT.

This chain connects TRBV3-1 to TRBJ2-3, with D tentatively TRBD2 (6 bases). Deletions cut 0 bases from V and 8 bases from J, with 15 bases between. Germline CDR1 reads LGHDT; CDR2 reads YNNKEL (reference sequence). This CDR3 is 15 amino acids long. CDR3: CASSQDVAFGSTQYF. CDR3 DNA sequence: TGTGCCAGCAGCCAAGATGTTGCTTTCGGGAGTACGCAGTATTTT.

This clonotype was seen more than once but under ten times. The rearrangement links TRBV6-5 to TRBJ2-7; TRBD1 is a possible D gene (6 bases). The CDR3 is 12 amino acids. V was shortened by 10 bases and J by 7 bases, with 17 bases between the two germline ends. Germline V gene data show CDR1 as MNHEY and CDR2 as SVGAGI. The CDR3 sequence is CATRQEMSEQYF. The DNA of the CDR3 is TGTGCCACCAGACAGGAGATGAGTGAGCAGTACTTC.

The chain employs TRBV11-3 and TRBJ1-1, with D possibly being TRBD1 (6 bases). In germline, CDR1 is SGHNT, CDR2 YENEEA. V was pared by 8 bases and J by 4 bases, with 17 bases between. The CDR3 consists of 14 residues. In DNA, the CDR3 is TGTGCCAGCCATAAAACAGGGTTCGTCACTGAAGCTTTCTTT. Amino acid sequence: CASHKTGFVTEAFF.